This T cell receptor beta chain was obtained from a study of CXCR3-negative and CXCR3-positive naive CD8 T cells. Per the germline V gene, CDR1 is DFQATT and CDR2 is SNEGSKA (reference sequence). The CDR3 covers 15 residues. With regard to this clonotype: The antigen remains unidentified.

UMI-tagged TRB cDNA libraries were built via 5' RACE. Reprocessing the 5' RACE reads, TCRdb reports a single entry for every CDR3 protein and omits DNA. With some 130,000 distinct CDR3 sequences in the sample, the ten largest clones hold roughly 0.39%. Study-wide results and caveats: Against CXCR3-negative naive cells, CXCR3-positive naive cells showed more hydrophobic TRB CDR3s.

Sequencing input: naive CXCR3+ CD8+ T cells from blood. Regarding subset: CD45RO-CCR7+CD27+CD95- naive CD8+ T cells expressing CXCR3 (TNR3+). This chain connects TRBV20-1 to TRBJ2-1; TCRdb indicates TRBD1, and absent DNA this call remains unverified. This sequence originates from a human donor in good health. Some clones in this sample may be carry-over from other donors' samples. The CDR3: CSARARGDPYNEQFF.